This TCR beta chain was captured in a study of early T cells in non-severe SARS-CoV-2 infection. This clonotype was recorded at least ten times. MiXCR was run by TCRdb on the 5' RACE reads, yielding one entry per CDR3 protein. The sample has about 49,000 distinct CDR3 sequences, 5.5% to 8% seen once. The V gene end was trimmed by 5 bases and the J gene end by 4 bases; junction bases not matched to a gene: 13. CDR1 is SGHTA and CDR2 is FQGTGA in the germline V gene. The CDR3 is made up of 16 amino acids. The receptor's source is an adult who was a healthcare worker with PCR-confirmed SARS-CoV-2 infection or an uninfected control (not recorded which). The gene calls are TRBV7-3 and TRBJ1-1, with 7 bases identical to TRBD1. The sample here was whole blood, taken at baseline. The CDR3 loop is CASSLSPAGGGTEAFF. The DNA for the CDR3 is TGTGCCAGCAGCCTTTCCCCCGCAGGGGGAGGCACTGAAGCTTTCTTT.